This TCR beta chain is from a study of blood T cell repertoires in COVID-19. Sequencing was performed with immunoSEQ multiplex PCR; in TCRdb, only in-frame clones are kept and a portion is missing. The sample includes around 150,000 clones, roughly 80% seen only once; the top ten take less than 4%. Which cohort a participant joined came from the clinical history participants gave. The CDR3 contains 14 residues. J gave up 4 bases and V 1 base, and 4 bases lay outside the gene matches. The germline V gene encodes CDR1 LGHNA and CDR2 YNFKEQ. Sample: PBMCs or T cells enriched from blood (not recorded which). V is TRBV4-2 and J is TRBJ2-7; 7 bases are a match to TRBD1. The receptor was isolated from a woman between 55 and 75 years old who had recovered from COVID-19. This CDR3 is CASSQVEQGYEQYF. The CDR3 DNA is TGTGCCAGCAGCCAAGTAGAACAGGGGTACGAGCAGTACTTC.